What follows describes a single T cell receptor beta chain. Its antigen is not known. The data belong to a study of cytomegalovirus exposure and HLA in healthy donors. Study results and limitations: Cytomegalovirus status was reportedly diagnosed by the classifier with high specificity and sensitivity. TCR sequences were mostly rare, though some public TCRs occurred in many donors.

CDR1 and CDR2 from the germline V gene are SGHRS and YFSETQ. Deletions cut 2 bases from V and 0 bases from J, with 9 bases between. This CDR3 is 16 amino acids long. The PCR made use of 60 Vbeta and 13 Jbeta primers. Clones were read by immunoSEQ multiplex PCR, and TCRdb kept only the in-frame ones, dropping some. Counted here are approximately 100,000 clones, 74% occurring once; the ten biggest clones make up 2.6%. The source of this sequence is a man aged 50-60 years in good health and CMV-seropositive. V usage is TRBV5-1 and J usage is TRBJ1-6, with D unclear. What was sequenced was PBMCs. The CDR3 loop reads CASSLGRDSYNSPLHF. The DNA for the CDR3 is TGCGCCAGCAGCTTAGGGAGGGACTCCTATAATTCACCCCTCCACTTT.